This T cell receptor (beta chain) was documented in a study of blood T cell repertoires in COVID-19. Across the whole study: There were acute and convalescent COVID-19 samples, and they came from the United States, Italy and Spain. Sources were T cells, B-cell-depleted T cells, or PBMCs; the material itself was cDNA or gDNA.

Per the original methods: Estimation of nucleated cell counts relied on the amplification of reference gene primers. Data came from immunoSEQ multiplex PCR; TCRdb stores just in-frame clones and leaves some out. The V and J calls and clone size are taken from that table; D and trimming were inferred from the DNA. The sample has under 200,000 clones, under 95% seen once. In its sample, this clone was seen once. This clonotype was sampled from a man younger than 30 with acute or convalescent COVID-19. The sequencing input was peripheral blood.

The CDR3 sequence is CASSYTGDQPQHF. The CDR3 nucleotides are TGTGCCAGCAGTTACACAGGGGATCAGCCCCAGCATTTT. The chain joins TRBV12-3 or TRBV12-4 to TRBJ1-5, with 7 bases matching TRBD1. This CDR3 is 13 amino acids long. The trim removed 4 bases at V and 5 bases at J, leaving 2 bases unmatched.